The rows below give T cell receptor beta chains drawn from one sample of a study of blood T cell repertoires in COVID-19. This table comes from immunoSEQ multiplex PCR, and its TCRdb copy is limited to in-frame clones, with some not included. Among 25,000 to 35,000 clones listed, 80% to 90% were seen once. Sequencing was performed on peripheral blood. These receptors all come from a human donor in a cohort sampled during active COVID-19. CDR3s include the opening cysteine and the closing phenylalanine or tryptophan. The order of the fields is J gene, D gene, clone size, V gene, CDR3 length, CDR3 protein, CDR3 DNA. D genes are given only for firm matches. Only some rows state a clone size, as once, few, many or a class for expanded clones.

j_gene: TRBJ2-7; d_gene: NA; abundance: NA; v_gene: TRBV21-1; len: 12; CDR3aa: CASSGSSYEQYF; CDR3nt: TGTGCCAGCTCGGGGAGCTCCTACGAGCAGTACTTC
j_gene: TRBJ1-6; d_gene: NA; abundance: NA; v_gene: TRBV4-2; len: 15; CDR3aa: CASSQLGQGNSPLHF; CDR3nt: TGTGCCAGCAGCCAACTTGGCCAGGGGAATTCACCCCTCCACTTT
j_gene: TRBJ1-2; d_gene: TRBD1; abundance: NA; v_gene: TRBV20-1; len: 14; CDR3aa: CSATDRAGDYGYTF; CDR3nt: TGCAGTGCTACTGACAGGGCGGGAGACTATGGCTACACCTTC
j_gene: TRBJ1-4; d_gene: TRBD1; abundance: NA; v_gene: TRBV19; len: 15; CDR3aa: CVSSARQGTNEKLFF; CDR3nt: TGTGTCAGTAGTGCCCGACAGGGAACTAATGAAAAACTGTTTTTT
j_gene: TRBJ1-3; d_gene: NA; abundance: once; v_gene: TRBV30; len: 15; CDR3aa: CAWSVDNPSGNTIYF; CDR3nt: TGTGCCTGGAGTGTGGACAATCCCTCTGGAAACACCATATATTTT
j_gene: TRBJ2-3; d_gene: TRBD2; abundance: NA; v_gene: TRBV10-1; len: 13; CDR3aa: CASRSSGTDTQYF; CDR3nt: TGCGCCAGCAGGTCTAGCGGGACTGATACGCAGTATTTT
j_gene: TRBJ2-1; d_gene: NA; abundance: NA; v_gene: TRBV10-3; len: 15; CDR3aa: CAISESNTGRHEQFF; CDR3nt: TGTGCCATCAGTGAGTCGAATACAGGGCGCCATGAGCAGTTCTTC
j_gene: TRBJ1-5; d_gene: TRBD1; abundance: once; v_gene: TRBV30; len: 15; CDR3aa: CAWSGRGPGNQPQHF; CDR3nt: TGTGCCTGGAGTGGCAGGGGGCCTGGGAATCAGCCCCAGCATTTT
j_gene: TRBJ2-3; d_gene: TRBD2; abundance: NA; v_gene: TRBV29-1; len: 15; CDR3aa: CSLYRTSGVGDTQYF; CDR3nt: TGCAGCCTCTACAGGACTAGCGGGGTGGGAGATACGCAGTATTTT
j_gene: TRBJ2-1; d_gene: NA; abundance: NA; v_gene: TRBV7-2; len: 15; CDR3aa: CASSLVTGDYNEQFF; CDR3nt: TGTGCCAGCAGCTTAGTTACAGGAGATTACAATGAGCAGTTCTTC
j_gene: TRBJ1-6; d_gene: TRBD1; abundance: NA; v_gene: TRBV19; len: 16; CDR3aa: CASSILGQGIDSPLHF; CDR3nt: TGTGCCAGTAGTATCTTGGGACAGGGCATAGATTCACCCCTCCACTTT
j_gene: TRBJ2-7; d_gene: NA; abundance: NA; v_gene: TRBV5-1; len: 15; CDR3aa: CASSLGDIGPYEQYF; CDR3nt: TGCGCCAGCAGCTTGGGGGACATCGGCCCCTACGAGCAGTACTTC
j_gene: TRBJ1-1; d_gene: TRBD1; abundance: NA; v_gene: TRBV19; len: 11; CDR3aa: CASGQGAEAFF; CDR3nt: TGTGCCAGTGGACAGGGCGCTGAAGCTTTCTTT
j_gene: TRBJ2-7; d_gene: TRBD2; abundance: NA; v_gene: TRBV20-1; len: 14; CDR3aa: CSASSGGYSYEQYF; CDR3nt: TGCAGTGCTAGTAGCGGGGGGTACTCCTACGAGCAGTACTTC
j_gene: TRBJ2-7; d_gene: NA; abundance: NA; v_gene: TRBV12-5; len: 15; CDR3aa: CASGSTVISSYEQYF; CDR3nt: TGTGCTAGTGGTTCGACAGTGATTAGCTCCTACGAGCAGTACTTC
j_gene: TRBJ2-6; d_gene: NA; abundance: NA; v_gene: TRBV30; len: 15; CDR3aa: CAWSVGGAGANVLTF; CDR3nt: TGTGCCTGGAGTGTAGGAGGGGCTGGGGCCAACGTCCTGACTTTC
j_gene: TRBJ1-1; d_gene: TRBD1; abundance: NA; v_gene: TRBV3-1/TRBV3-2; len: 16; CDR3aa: CASSPLQGAVNTEAFF; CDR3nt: TGTGCCAGCAGCCCCCTACAGGGGGCGGTGAACACTGAAGCTTTCTTT
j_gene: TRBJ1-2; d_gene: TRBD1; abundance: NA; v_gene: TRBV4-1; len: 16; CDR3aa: CASSQGRGTGTYGYTF; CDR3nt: TGCGCCAGCAGCCAAGGGCGAGGGACAGGGACATATGGCTACACCTTC
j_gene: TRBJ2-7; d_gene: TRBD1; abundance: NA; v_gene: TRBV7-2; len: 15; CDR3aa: CASRLPTGSSYEQYF; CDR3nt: TGTGCCAGCAGGCTCCCGACAGGGAGTTCCTACGAGCAGTACTTC
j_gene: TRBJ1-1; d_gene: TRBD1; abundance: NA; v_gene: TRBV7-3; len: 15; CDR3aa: CASSPGTGRNTEAFF; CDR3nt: TGTGCCAGCAGCCCAGGGACAGGTAGGAACACTGAAGCTTTCTTT
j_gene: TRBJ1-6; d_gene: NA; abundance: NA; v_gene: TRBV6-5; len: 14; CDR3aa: CASSREDLNSPLHF; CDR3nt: TGTGCCAGCAGTAGAGAGGATCTTAATTCACCCCTCCACTTT
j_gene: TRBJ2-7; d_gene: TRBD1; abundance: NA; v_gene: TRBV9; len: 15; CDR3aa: CASSVDGTGTREQYF; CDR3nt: TGTGCCAGCAGCGTAGACGGGACAGGGACGAGGGAGCAGTACTTC
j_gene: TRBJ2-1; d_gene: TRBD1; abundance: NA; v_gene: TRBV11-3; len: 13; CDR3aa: CASSHRGLGEQFF; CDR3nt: TGTGCCAGCAGCCACAGGGGGCTGGGTGAGCAGTTCTTC
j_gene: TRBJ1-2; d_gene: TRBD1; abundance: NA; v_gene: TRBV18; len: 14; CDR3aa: CASSLVDRVGGYTF; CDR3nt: TGTGCCAGCTCACTAGTTGACAGGGTCGGCGGCTACACCTTC
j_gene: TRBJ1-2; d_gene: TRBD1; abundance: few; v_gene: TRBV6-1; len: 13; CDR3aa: CASSEGRQGGYTF; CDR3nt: TGTGCCAGCAGTGAAGGACGACAGGGAGGCTACACCTTC
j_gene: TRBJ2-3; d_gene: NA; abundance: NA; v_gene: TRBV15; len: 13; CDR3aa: CATSRGRTDTQYF; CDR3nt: TGTGCCACCAGCAGAGGGCGCACAGATACGCAGTATTTT
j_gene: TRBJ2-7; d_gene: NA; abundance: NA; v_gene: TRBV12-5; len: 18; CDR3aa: CASGSGLPMTGETYEQYF; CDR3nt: TGTGCTAGTGGTTCCGGCCTCCCCATGACAGGTGAGACCTACGAGCAGTACTTC
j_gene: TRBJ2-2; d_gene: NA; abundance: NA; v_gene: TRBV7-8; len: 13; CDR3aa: CASSSQGTGELFF; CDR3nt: TGTGCCAGCAGCAGTCAGGGTACCGGGGAGCTGTTTTTT
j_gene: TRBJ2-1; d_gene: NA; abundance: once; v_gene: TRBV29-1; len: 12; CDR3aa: CSVHRVNNEQFF; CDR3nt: TGCAGCGTGCACCGGGTTAACAATGAGCAGTTCTTC
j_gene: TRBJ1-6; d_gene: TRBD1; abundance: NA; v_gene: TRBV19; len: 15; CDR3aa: CASSRNGQEDSPLHF; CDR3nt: TGTGCCAGTAGTCGAAACGGACAGGAAGATTCACCCCTCCACTTT
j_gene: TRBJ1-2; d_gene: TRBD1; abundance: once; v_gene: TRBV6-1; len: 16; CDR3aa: CASSDPQGLGIYGYTF; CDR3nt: TGTGCCAGCAGTGACCCACAGGGGTTGGGTATCTATGGCTACACCTTC
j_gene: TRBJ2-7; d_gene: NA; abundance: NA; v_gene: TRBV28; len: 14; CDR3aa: CASSWGGAYWEQYF; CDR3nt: TGTGCCAGCTCATGGGGGGGGGCCTACTGGGAGCAGTACTTC
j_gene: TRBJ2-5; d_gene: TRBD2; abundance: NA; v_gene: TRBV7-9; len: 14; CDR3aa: CASARPGGQETQYF; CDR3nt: TGTGCCAGTGCACGGCCGGGGGGACAAGAGACCCAGTACTTC
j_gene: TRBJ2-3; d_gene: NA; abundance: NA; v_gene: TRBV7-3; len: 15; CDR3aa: CASSFRPQAADTQYF; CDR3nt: TGTGCCAGCAGCTTCCGTCCACAGGCCGCCGATACGCAGTATTTT
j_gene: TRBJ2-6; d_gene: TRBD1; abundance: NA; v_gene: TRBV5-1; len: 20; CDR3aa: CASSLMDPGTANSGANVLTF; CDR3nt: TGCGCCAGCAGCTTGATGGATCCCGGGACAGCCAACTCTGGGGCCAACGTCCTGACTTTC
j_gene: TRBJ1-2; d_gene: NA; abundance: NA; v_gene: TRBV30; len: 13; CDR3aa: CAWTYLSQDGYTF; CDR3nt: TGTGCCTGGACCTACCTTTCTCAGGATGGCTACACCTTC
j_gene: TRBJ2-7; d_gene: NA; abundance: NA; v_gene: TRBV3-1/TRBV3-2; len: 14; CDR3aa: CASSARRGGREQYF; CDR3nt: TGTGCCAGCAGCGCCCGGAGGGGGGGTCGGGAGCAGTACTTC
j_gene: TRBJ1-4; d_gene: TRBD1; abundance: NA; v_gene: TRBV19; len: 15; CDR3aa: CGPLLLTGPGEKLFF; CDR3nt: TGTGGGCCTTTACTCCTGACAGGGCCCGGTGAAAAACTGTTTTTT
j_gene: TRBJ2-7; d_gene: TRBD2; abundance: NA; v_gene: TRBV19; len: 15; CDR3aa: CASSPPGTSGDEQYF; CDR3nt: TGTGCCAGTAGTCCCCCCGGGACTAGCGGGGACGAGCAGTACTTC
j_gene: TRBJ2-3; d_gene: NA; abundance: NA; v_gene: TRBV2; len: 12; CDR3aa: CASSQVADTQYF; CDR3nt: TGTGCCAGCAGCCAGGTGGCAGATACGCAGTATTTT
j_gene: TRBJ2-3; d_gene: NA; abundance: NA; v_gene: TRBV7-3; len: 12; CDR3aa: CANPSDTDTQYF; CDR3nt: TGTGCCAACCCTTCAGACACAGATACGCAGTATTTT
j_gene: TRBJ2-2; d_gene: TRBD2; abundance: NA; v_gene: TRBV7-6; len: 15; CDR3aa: CASSRLAGETGELFF; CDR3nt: TGTGCCAGCAGCAGGCTAGCGGGGGAGACCGGGGAGCTGTTTTTT
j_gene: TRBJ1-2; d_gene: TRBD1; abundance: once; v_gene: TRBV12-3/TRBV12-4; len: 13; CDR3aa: CASRRQGGRGYTF; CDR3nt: TGTGCCAGCAGGAGACAGGGAGGTAGGGGCTACACCTTC
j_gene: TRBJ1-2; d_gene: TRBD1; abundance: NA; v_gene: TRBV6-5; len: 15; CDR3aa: CASSSAHRGNYGYTF; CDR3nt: TGTGCCAGCAGTTCAGCTCACAGGGGGAACTATGGCTACACCTTC